Shown below are 8 T cell receptor beta chains from a single sample sequenced in a study of CD8 T cells in ankylosing spondylitis. TCRdb recomputed calls from the 5' RACE reads with MiXCR, one row per CDR3 protein. This sample has about 120,000 distinct CDR3 sequences, with roughly 15% found just once. The sequenced sample was blood, either unsorted or a sorted T cell fraction (not recorded which). The receptors were sampled from a female donor with ankylosing spondylitis or in good health (not recorded which).

V gene TRBV20-1 combines with J gene TRBJ1-5; 7 positions match TRBD1. The germline V gene has CDR1 DFQATT and CDR2 SNEGSKA (reference sequence). V was clipped by 6 bases and J by 5 bases; unmatched bases: 10. The CDR3 contains 14 residues. CDR3 nucleotides: TGCAGTGCGAAAACAGGGGAGAGCTATCAGCCCCAGCATTTT. Its translation is CSAKTGESYQPQHF.

This clonotype was counted between two and nine times. CDR3 in amino acids: CSALRQGLFYGYTF. In nucleotides, the CDR3 is TGCAGTGCTCTGAGACAGGGGTTATTCTATGGCTACACCTTC. The chain is built from TRBV20-1 and TRBJ1-2; TRBD1 matches at 8 bases. This CDR3 has 14 amino acids. V lost 5 bases and J lost 4; bases outside the gene matches: 9. Germline V gene sequence: CDR1 DFQATT, CDR2 SNEGSKA (reference sequence).

This clonotype was recorded many times. The chain joins TRBV20-1 to TRBJ2-7; tentatively, D is TRBD1 (5 bases). V gave up 4 bases and J gave up 6 bases, with 16 bases separating them. CDR3 size: 13 residues. Germline V lookup: CDR1 DFQATT, CDR2 SNEGSKA (reference sequence). CDR3 in amino acids: CSANAGSLGEQYF. The CDR3 bases are TGCAGTGCTAACGCAGGGTCTCTGGGCGAGCAGTACTTC.

This clonotype has only a few counts. The chain recombines TRBV5-4 with TRBJ1-2; no firm D call. This CDR3 has 14 residues. CDR1 and CDR2 (germline): SGHNT, YYREEE (reference sequence). V was cut by 1 base and J by 2 bases, with 9 bases left in between. CDR3 amino acids: CASSLFKGNYGYTF. In DNA, the CDR3 is TGTGCCAGCAGCTTGTTCAAGGGAAACTATGGCTACACCTTC.

At least ten counts were recorded for this clonotype. The rearrangement joins TRBV29-1 to TRBJ1-2, with D tentatively TRBD1 (5 bases). Deletions cut 4 bases from V and 10 bases from J, with 16 bases between. This CDR3 is 12 amino acids long. Looked up from germline, CDR1 is SQVTM and CDR2 is ANQGSEA. CDR3 protein: CSVGGVTTNYTF. The DNA of the CDR3 is TGCAGCGTTGGGGGGGTTACTACGAACTACACCTTC.

The V call is TRBV5-6, the J call TRBJ2-3, with D tentatively TRBD2 (5 bases). The ends were cut back, 2 bases at V and 6 bases at J, with 13 bases in the middle. The CDR3 spans 14 residues. The V gene's germline CDR1 is SGHDT and CDR2 YYEEEE. This CDR3 reads CASSFLSGADTQYF. CDR3 sequence (DNA): TGTGCCAGCAGCTTTTTAAGCGGAGCGGATACGCAGTATTTT. Supplemented by reference TRBV5-6 and TRBJ2-3, the full variable domain reads DAGVTQSPTHLIKTRGQQVTLRCSPKSGHDTVSWYQQALGQGPQFIFQYYEEEERQRGNFPDRFSGHQFPNYSSELNVNALLLGDSALYLCASSFLSGADTQYFGPGTRLTVL.

This clonotype was counted only a few times. The chain couples TRBV13 to TRBJ2-1, with 8 bases lining up with TRBD1. Per germline, CDR1 PRHDT and CDR2 FYEKMQ (reference sequence). With 0 bases clipped from V and 4 bases from J, the junction kept 5 bases outside the gene matches. The CDR3 is 16 residues long. The CDR3 sequence is CASSLGLQGAYNEQFF. CDR3 sequence (DNA): TGTGCCAGCAGCTTAGGCCTTCAGGGGGCTTACAATGAGCAGTTCTTC.

This clonotype was seen repeatedly, ten times or more. V and J are TRBV4-1 and TRBJ2-1, with 9 positions matching TRBD2. V shed 1 base and J 0 bases; nucleotides not matched to a gene: 4. The CDR3 is 17 residues long. Germline assignment: CDR1 MGHRA and CDR2 YSYEKL. CDR3 nucleotide sequence: TGCGCCAGCAGCCAAGTCGGCGGGAGGGTCTCCTACAATGAGCAGTTCTTC. It yields the protein CASSQVGGRVSYNEQFF.